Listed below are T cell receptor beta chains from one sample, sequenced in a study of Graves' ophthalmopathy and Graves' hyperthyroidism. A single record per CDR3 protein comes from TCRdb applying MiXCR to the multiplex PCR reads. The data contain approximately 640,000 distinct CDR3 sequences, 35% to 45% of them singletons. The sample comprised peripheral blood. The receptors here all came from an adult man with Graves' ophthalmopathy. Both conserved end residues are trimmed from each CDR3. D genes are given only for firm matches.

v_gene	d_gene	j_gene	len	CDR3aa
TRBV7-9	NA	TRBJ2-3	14	ASSLAYRGNTDTQY
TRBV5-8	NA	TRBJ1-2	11	ASSGDINYGYT
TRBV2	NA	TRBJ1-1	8	ASSRTEAF
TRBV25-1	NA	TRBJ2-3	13	ASSEGDGSTDTQY
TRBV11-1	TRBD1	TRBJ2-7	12	ASSYNRGSHEQY
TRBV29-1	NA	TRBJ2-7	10	SVQEGDYEQY
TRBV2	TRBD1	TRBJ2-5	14	ASRLAGRGRWETQY
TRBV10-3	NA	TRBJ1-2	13	ASSYRGRGKGGYT
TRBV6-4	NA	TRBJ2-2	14	ASSEGRLFNTGELF
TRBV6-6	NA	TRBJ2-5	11	ASMTGLQETQY
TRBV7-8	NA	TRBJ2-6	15	ASSSFRSRFGANVLT
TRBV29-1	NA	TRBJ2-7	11	SVGPQGSDEQY
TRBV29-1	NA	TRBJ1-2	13	SVDQGVGTDYGYT
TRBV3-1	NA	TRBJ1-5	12	ASSKQDSNQPQH
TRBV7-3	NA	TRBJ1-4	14	ASSLTAPGGDGKLF
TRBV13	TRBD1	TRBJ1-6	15	ASSRQGLSSYNSPLH
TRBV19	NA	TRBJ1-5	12	ASSIRRDNQPQH
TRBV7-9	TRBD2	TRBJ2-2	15	ASSPRGLAVYTGELF
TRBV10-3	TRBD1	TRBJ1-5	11	AISGHGQGTQH
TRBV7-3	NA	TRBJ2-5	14	ASSFRGAPGQETQY
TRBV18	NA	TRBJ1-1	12	ASSEKGEATEAF
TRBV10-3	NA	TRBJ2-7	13	ASSEAPLLVYEQY
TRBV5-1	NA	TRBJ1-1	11	ASKLRGDTEAF
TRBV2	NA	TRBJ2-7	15	ASSPEGPKRVAYKQY
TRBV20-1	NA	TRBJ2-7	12	SARDSGGWYEQY
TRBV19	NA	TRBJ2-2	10	ASMAGFGELF
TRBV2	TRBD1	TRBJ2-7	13	ASRWTGRDLYEQY
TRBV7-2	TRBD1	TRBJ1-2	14	ASRETGDREAHGYT